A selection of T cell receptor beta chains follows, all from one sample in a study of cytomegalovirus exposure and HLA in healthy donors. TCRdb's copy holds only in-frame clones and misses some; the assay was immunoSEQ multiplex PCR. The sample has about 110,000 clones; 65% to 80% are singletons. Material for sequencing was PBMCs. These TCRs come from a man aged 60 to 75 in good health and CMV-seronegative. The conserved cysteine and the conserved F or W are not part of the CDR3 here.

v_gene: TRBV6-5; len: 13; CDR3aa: ASSPRQFLSDTQY
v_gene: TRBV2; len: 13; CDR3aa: ASSGWGLSYNEQF
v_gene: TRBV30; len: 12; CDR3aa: AWGTGLSGNTIY
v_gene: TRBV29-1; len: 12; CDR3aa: SAFLGQSFSIQY
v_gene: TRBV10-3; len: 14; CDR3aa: AISDPGTSRGGELF
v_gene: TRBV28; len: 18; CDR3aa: ASSLSGFSSPRTSTDTQY
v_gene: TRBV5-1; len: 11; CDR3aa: ASSFRDREFYT
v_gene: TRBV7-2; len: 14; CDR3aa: ASSVRGGRGTDTQY
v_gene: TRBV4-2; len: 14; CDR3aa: ASSQDLTSGSNEQF
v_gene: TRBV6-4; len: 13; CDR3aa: ASSNLAGGQETQY
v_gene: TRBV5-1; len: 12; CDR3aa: ASSRGQGTDGYT
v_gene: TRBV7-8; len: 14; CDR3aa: ASSSTDRGRDSPLH
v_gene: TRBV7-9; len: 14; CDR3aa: ASSLALAGAYNEQF
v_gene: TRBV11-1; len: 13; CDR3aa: ASSSDRPRGSPLH